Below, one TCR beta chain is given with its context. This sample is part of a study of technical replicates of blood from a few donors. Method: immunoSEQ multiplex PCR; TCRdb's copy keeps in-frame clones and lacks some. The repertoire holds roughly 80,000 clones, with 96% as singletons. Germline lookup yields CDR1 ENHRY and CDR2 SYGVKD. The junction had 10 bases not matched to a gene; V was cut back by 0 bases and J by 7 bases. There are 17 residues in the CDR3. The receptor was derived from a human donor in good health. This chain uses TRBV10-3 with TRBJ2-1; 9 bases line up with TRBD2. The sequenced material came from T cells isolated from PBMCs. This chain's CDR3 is CAISESKGGRAVNEQFF. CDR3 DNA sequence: TGTGCCATCAGTGAGTCTAAGGGCGGGAGGGCCGTTAATGAGCAGTTCTTC.